These 10 T cell receptor beta chains were all obtained from the same sample, sequenced in a study of shared clonotypes between healthy human individuals. This table comes from immunoSEQ multiplex PCR, and its TCRdb copy is limited to in-frame clones, with some not included. The sample carries approximately 1.9 million clones, 93% recorded once. CD45RO-negative cells were positively selected for CCR7, leaving out terminally differentiated effector memory CD45RA+ cells. Sequencing used naive CD8+ T cells from PBMCs. Receptor source: a young man in good health. Some clones in this sample may be carry-over from other donors' samples.

The chain links TRBV6-5 to TRBJ2-1, with D possibly matching TRBD2 (5 bases). The CDR3 runs to 15 residues. The V end was cut by 4 bases, the J end by 0 bases, with 10 bases between. The germline gives CDR1 MNHEY, CDR2 SVGAGI. The CDR3 DNA is TGTGCCAGCAGTTCAGGACTTCGCTCCTACAATGAGCAGTTCTTC. Translated, it gives CASSSGLRSYNEQFF.

This chain connects TRBV15 to TRBJ1-1, with D unresolved. Germline V lookup: CDR1 LNHNV, CDR2 YYDKDF (reference sequence). The CDR3 covers 15 residues. V was cut by 1 base and J by 0 bases, with 9 bases left in between. The CDR3 region has the DNA TGTGCCACCAGCAGAGTCGGGATTATGAACACTGAAGCTTTCTTT. Translated: CATSRVGIMNTEAFF.

The chain employs TRBV7-9 and TRBJ1-5; D is unresolved. The CDR3 has 15 amino acids. The V end was cut by 5 bases, the J end by 0 bases, with 11 bases between. From germline, CDR1 is SEHNR and CDR2 FQNEAQ (reference sequence). The CDR3 bases are TGTGCCAGCAGCCGAGGACCTTATAGCAATCAGCCCCAGCATTTT. Translated, it gives CASSRGPYSNQPQHF.

The chain carries TRBV6-1 and TRBJ2-7; D is tentatively TRBD1 or TRBD2 (5 bases each). V was pared by 0 bases and J by 3 bases, with 9 bases between. This CDR3 contains 14 residues. Germline CDR1 MNHNS, CDR2 SASEGT. The DNA of the CDR3 is TGTGCCAGCAGTGAAGCGGGACGCTTCTACGAGCAGTACTTC. It is translated as CASSEAGRFYEQYF.

This chain joins TRBV2 and TRBJ1-5; 10 nucleotides match TRBD1. The CDR3 sequence is 15 residues long. From germline, CDR1 is SNHLY and CDR2 FYNNEI. Trimming cost V 4 bases and J 5 bases; bases outside gene matches: 5. CDR3 bases: TGTGCCAGCAGTGTTCCCGGGACAGGGGATCAGCCCCAGCATTTT. Its translation is CASSVPGTGDQPQHF.

With regard to this clone: Other DNA sequences in this sample translate to the same CDR3. The gene calls are TRBV28 and TRBJ2-5, with D possibly TRBD2 on 7 matching bases. Germline V CDR1 and CDR2: MDHEN, SYDVKM. The CDR3 runs 14 residues. The ends were cut back, 3 bases at V and 5 bases at J, with 13 bases in the middle. CDR3 sequence reads: CASSLRGLQETQYF. CDR3 coding DNA: TGTGCCAGCAGTTTGCGGGGGCTCCAGGAGACCCAGTACTTC. Filled out from reference TRBV28 and TRBJ2-5, the complete variable domain reads DVKVTQSSRYLVKRTGEKVFLECVQDMDHENMFWYRQDPGLGLRLIYFSYDVKMKEKGDIPEGYSVSREKKERFSLILESASTNQTSMYLCASSLRGLQETQYFGPGTRLLVL.

The gene calls are TRBV5-6 and TRBJ2-7; 11 nucleotides line up with TRBD2. V trimming: 0 bases; J trimming: 3 bases; junction bases outside the gene matches: 11. This CDR3 contains 18 residues. CDR1 and CDR2 from the germline V gene are SGHDT and YYEEEE. As DNA, the CDR3 is TGTGCCAGCAGCTTGGGACTAGCGGGACTTACCTGGAGCTACGAGCAGTACTTC. It translates to CASSLGLAGLTWSYEQYF. Filled out from reference TRBV5-6 and TRBJ2-7, the complete variable domain reads DAGVTQSPTHLIKTRGQQVTLRCSPKSGHDTVSWYQQALGQGPQFIFQYYEEEERQRGNFPDRFSGHQFPNYSSELNVNALLLGDSALYLCASSLGLAGLTWSYEQYFGPGTRLTVT.

This clone was seen only once. The chain employs TRBV6-5 and TRBJ2-5, with D possibly being TRBD2 (6 bases). There are 14 residues in the CDR3. Germline values: CDR1 MNHEY, CDR2 SVGAGI. V was shortened by 3 bases and J by 4 bases, with 12 bases between the two germline ends. The chain's CDR3 is CASSYRGSGETQYF. For the CDR3, the DNA is TGTGCCAGCAGTTATCGGGGTAGCGGAGAGACCCAGTACTTC.

The V and J genes are TRBV5-1 and TRBJ2-7, with D tentatively TRBD2 (7 bases). Per the germline V gene, CDR1 is SGHRS and CDR2 is YFSETQ. The CDR3 covers 14 residues. With 7 bases removed from V and 2 bases from J, the gap between germline ends came to 16 bases. The CDR3: CASQWGAGAYEQYF. CDR3 DNA: TGCGCCAGCCAATGGGGGGCGGGGGCCTACGAGCAGTACTTC.

V usage is TRBV27 and J usage is TRBJ1-1, with 9 positions matching TRBD1. V lost 8 bases, J lost 1 base, and 5 bases stayed unmatched. This CDR3 has 14 residues. Germline V gives CDR1 MNHEY, CDR2 SMNVEV (reference sequence). The CDR3 is CASGGTGWNTEAFF. CDR3 DNA: TGTGCCAGCGGGGGGACAGGGTGGAACACTGAAGCTTTCTTT.